Given below is one T cell receptor beta chain in context. This specimen belongs to a study of blood T cells in healthy people across ages. A second PCR, run for roughly 7 to 12 cycles, used a sample-barcoded 5' primer plus a J-beta primer mix. TCRdb processed the 5' RACE reads anew with MiXCR; each CDR3 protein has one entry. This table has about 1.4 million distinct CDR3 sequences, roughly 64% appearing once. The clonotype originates from a man between 18 and 35 years old in good health. Input material: blood.

In DNA, the CDR3 is TGTGCCGCAAGTAAAGGGACTGCGGGGTACAATGAGCAGTTCTTC. It codes for CAASKGTAGYNEQFF. The chain joins TRBV27 to TRBJ2-1; possible D gene TRBD2, 6 bases. Trimming took 11 bases from V and 4 from J, leaving 21 bases between them. Germline lookup yields CDR1 MNHEY and CDR2 SMNVEV (reference sequence). This CDR3 has 15 residues.